Below are 13 T cell receptor beta chains sequenced from a single sample in a study of prognosis after radiotherapy for stage I lung cancer. Using two-round multiplex PCR, the authors amplified TCR beta CDR3 from genomic DNA. Gene-specific TRBV and TRBJ primers were used in PCR round one. TCRdb reprocessed the multiplex PCR reads via MiXCR and lists one record per CDR3 protein. In the table there are 9,000 to 13,000 distinct CDR3 sequences, less than 65% of which are singletons. This specimen was PBMCs, taken before or after stereotactic body radiation therapy (not recorded which). All receptors derive from a donor older than 45 with non-small cell lung cancer.

With respect to this clonotype: At one end the junction does not follow the germline gene, possibly because of a read error. This rearrangement joins TRBV11-3 to TRBJ2-3; 10 bases fit TRBD2. The germline V gene has CDR1 SGHNT and CDR2 YENEEA. CDR3 length: 17 amino acids. The CDR3 DNA reads as TGTGCCAGCAGCTCAATCATAGCGGGGGGTTACACAGATACGAAGTATTTT. Residues: CASSSIIAGGYTDTKYF.

This clonotype counts as medium-sized (0.01 to 0.1%). The chain links TRBV7-6 to TRBJ2-7; D may be TRBD1 (6 bases). V was pared by 1 base and J by 2 bases, with 12 bases between. The germline gives CDR1 SGHVS, CDR2 FNYEAQ. This CDR3 is 15 amino acids long. CDR3 DNA sequence: TGTGCCAGCAGCTTAGAGGGGGTATCGGCCTACGAGCAGTACTTC. Its protein is CASSLEGVSAYEQYF.

The table lists this clonotype with many counts. This chain connects TRBV14 to TRBJ2-5; D gene uncertain. There are 15 residues in the CDR3. With 2 bases removed from V and 7 bases from J, the gap between germline ends came to 17 bases. CDR1 and CDR2 (germline): SGHDN, FVKESK. Here the CDR3 DNA reads TGTGCCAGCAGCCAAAGTGGAGAATACAAGAGGACCCAGTACTTC. It yields the protein CASSQSGEYKRTQYF.

Points on this clonotype: A read error is likely here: a far larger clone is one base away. The chain has TRBV6-4 and TRBJ2-7; 8 bases align to TRBD1. V lost 6 bases to trimming and J lost 2 bases; unmatched junction nucleotides: 6. Germline V gene data show CDR1 as MRHNA and CDR2 as SNTAGT. The CDR3 length is 14 residues. CDR3 nucleotides: TGTGCCAGCAGATTGGACAGGGACACCTACGAGCAGTACTTC. Translating gives CASRLDRDTYEQYF.

This clonotype was observed a single time. The chain employs TRBV28 and TRBJ2-2; tentative D call: TRBD2 (7 bases). The V end was cut by 9 bases, the J end by 4 bases, with 15 bases between. Per the germline V gene, CDR1 is MDHEN and CDR2 is SYDVKM. The CDR3 loop spans 14 amino acids. CDR3 region: CARRGGRGTGELFF. CDR3 nucleotides: TGTGCCAGAAGGGGGGGGCGGGGCACCGGGGAGCTGTTTTTT.

This sequence joins TRBV4-1 and TRBJ2-2, with 8 bases identical to TRBD2. CDR3 size: 14 residues. From germline, CDR1 is MGHRA and CDR2 YSYEKL. J gave up 6 bases and V 8 bases, and 8 bases lay outside the gene matches. This CDR3 reads CASSGLGRAGELFF. CDR3 nucleotide sequence: TGCGCCAGCTCGGGACTAGGGAGGGCCGGGGAGCTGTTTTTT.

The chain is built from TRBV24-1 and TRBJ2-3, with 16 positions matching TRBD2. The CDR3 sequence is 18 residues long. Unmatched junction bases numbered 9, after V lost 5 bases and J lost 5 bases. Germline assignment: CDR1 KGHDR and CDR2 SFDVKD. CDR3 nucleotide sequence: TGTGCCACCAGTGGCTCCGGGACTAGCGGGGGGGCGGGAGATACGCAGTATTTT. It encodes CATSGSGTSGGAGDTQYF.

CDR3 amino acids: CASTIPKGLAYYNEQFF. In nucleotides, the CDR3 is TGTGCCAGCACCATTCCGAAGGGACTAGCGTACTACAATGAGCAGTTCTTC. The rearrangement links TRBV28 to TRBJ2-1, with 10 bases lining up with TRBD2. V was clipped by 7 bases and J by 3 bases; unmatched bases: 12. Looked up from germline, CDR1 is MDHEN and CDR2 is SYDVKM. This CDR3 is built from 17 residues. The variable domain in full, with the rest retrieved from reference TRBV28 and TRBJ2-1, is DVKVTQSSRYLVKRTGEKVFLECVQDMDHENMFWYRQDPGLGLRLIYFSYDVKMKEKGDIPEGYSVSREKKERFSLILESASTNQTSMYLCASTIPKGLAYYNEQFFGPGTRLTVL.

The genes are TRBV6-2 or TRBV6-3 and TRBJ2-1; 7 nucleotides line up with TRBD1. Trimming cost V 5 bases and J 7 bases; bases outside gene matches: 8. Germline V gene lookup returns CDR1 MNHEY and CDR2 SVGEGT. The CDR3 loop spans 14 amino acids. CDR3 nucleotide sequence: TGTGCCAGCAGTCTGACAGGGAGAGTTAATGAGCAGTTCTTC. This encodes CASSLTGRVNEQFF.

With regard to this clonotype: With a far larger clone one base away, a read error is the likely cause. The chain recombines TRBV6-8 with TRBJ1-1, with 8 bases aligning to TRBD1. Germline assignment: CDR1 MNHGY and CDR2 SAAAGT. The length of the CDR3 is 14 residues. The CDR3 nucleotides read TGTTCCAGCAGTTTCAGGGGGCTGTGGACTGAAGCTTTCTTT. It specifies CSSSFRGLWTEAFF.

A note on this clonotype: Given a far larger clone just one base away, this is likely a sequencing read error. The CDR3 does not end in the conserved phenylalanine or tryptophan, so this is likely a read error. J is TRBJ2-1 and V is TRBV7-9; 7 positions match TRBD2. CDR1 and CDR2 from the germline V gene are SEHNR and FQNEAQ (reference sequence). With 2 bases clipped from V and 8 bases from J, the junction kept 6 bases outside the gene matches. The CDR3 consists of 14 residues. CDR3 DNA sequence: TGTGCCAGCAGCTTACAGGCTAGCGGCGATGAGCAGTTCTTA. Amino acid sequence: CASSLQASGDEQFL.

The V and J genes are TRBV18 and TRBJ2-7; 7 bases line up with TRBD1. Germline V gene sequence: CDR1 KGHSH, CDR2 LQKENI. The CDR3 covers 15 residues. J was trimmed by 7 bases and V by 6 bases; bases with no gene match: 15. CDR3 protein: CASSNIGTTGDEQYF. CDR3 DNA sequence: TGTGCCAGCTCCAACATCGGGACAACAGGGGATGAGCAGTACTTC.

This clonotype is medium-sized (0.01 to 0.1%). This chain connects TRBV11-3 to TRBJ2-5; D uncertain. The germline gives CDR1 SGHNT, CDR2 YENEEA. Trimming pared 0 bases from V and 3 bases from J, leaving 8 bases between. The CDR3 runs to 14 residues. The CDR3 is CASSLDTKEETQYF. DNA of the CDR3: TGTGCCAGCAGCTTAGACACCAAAGAAGAGACCCAGTACTTC. The full variable domain, in which reference TRBV11-3 and TRBJ2-5 provide the parts outside the CDR3, is EAGVVQSPRYKIIEKKQPVAFWCNPISGHNTLYWYLQNLGQGPELLIRYENEEAVDDSQLPKDRFSAERLKGVDSTLKIQPAELGDSAVYLCASSLDTKEETQYFGPGTRLLVL.